These T cell receptor beta chains were read from a single sample in a study of T cell repertoires in cytomegalovirus infection. These receptors have no known antigen. One entry per CDR3 protein, called by TCRdb with MiXCR from the reads. The table has roughly 860,000 distinct CDR3 sequences, around a third seen once; the top ten hold 9.5% to 15%. Sequenced here: cultured CD8+ T cells from PBMCs, sampled from culture after CMV antigen stimulation. All receptors derive from a human donor in good health (CMV status not recorded). Some clones in this sample may be carry-over from other donors' samples. Both conserved end residues are part of each CDR3. A D gene is named only where the DNA matches it firmly. Clone size is given for some rows only: seen once, a few or many times, or a class if the clone is expanded.

J gene: TRBJ2-5
D gene: -
V gene: TRBV2
clone size: -
CDR3 DNA: TGTGCCAGCAGTGTTCCGGGGTCTGGAGAGACCCAGTACTTC
CDR3 protein: CASSVPGSGETQYF

J gene: TRBJ1-1
D gene: TRBD1
V gene: TRBV7-9
clone size: -
CDR3 DNA: TGTGCCAGCAGCCAACCGGACAGGAAGGAGGCTGAAGCTTTCTTT
CDR3 protein: CASSQPDRKEAEAFF

J gene: TRBJ1-2
D gene: -
V gene: TRBV28
clone size: -
CDR3 DNA: TGTGCCAGCAGTTTGGTGGGGGCCCACTATGGCTACACCTTC
CDR3 protein: CASSLVGAHYGYTF

J gene: TRBJ2-3
D gene: -
V gene: TRBV5-8
clone size: few
CDR3 DNA: TGTGCCAGCACCGACAGAACTTTAACAGATACGCAGTATTTT
CDR3 protein: CASTDRTLTDTQYF

J gene: TRBJ2-5
D gene: -
V gene: TRBV7-8
clone size: many
CDR3 DNA: TGTGCCAGCAGCAACTTCGGGGGGCTCCAAGAGACCCAGTACTTC
CDR3 protein: CASSNFGGLQETQYF

J gene: TRBJ2-1
D gene: -
V gene: TRBV25-1
clone size: -
CDR3 DNA: TGTGCCAGCAGTGAAGGGTCAGGGAGCTACAATGAGCAGTTCTTC
CDR3 protein: CASSEGSGSYNEQFF

J gene: TRBJ2-5
D gene: -
V gene: TRBV6-1
clone size: many
CDR3 DNA: TGTGCCAGCAGTGAAGGCCGCCTGGGGGTCCAAGAGACCCAGTACTTC
CDR3 protein: CASSEGRLGVQETQYF

J gene: TRBJ2-5
D gene: TRBD1
V gene: TRBV5-3
clone size: -
CDR3 DNA: TGTGCCAGCAGCAGGGGACAGGGGGCCCAAGAGACCCAGTACTTC
CDR3 protein: CASSRGQGAQETQYF

J gene: TRBJ2-3
D gene: TRBD2
V gene: TRBV7-8
clone size: few
CDR3 DNA: TGTGCCAGCAGCTACCGACTAGCGGGGAGCACAGATACGCAGTATTTT
CDR3 protein: CASSYRLAGSTDTQYF

J gene: TRBJ1-2
D gene: -
V gene: TRBV11-2
clone size: many
CDR3 DNA: TGTGCCAGCAGCTTTGGGGCTAACTATGGCTACACCTTC
CDR3 protein: CASSFGANYGYTF

J gene: TRBJ2-3
D gene: -
V gene: TRBV18
clone size: few
CDR3 DNA: TGTGCCAGCTCACCACGGGACACCGTTCCCACAGATACGCAGTATTTT
CDR3 protein: CASSPRDTVPTDTQYF

J gene: TRBJ2-1
D gene: -
V gene: TRBV9
clone size: -
CDR3 DNA: TGTGCCAGCAGCGTAGAGGTTCCTAGTCGGTACAATGAGCAGTTCTTC
CDR3 protein: CASSVEVPSRYNEQFF

J gene: TRBJ1-2
D gene: -
V gene: TRBV12-3/TRBV12-4
clone size: few
CDR3 DNA: TGTGCCAGCAGTTTAGTCTACGCCGACTATGGCTACACCTTC
CDR3 protein: CASSLVYADYGYTF

J gene: TRBJ1-2
D gene: -
V gene: TRBV28
clone size: -
CDR3 DNA: TGTGCCAGCAGTGCCCACCGGGCTTATGGCTACACCTTC
CDR3 protein: CASSAHRAYGYTF

J gene: TRBJ2-5
D gene: TRBD2
V gene: TRBV7-9
clone size: -
CDR3 DNA: TGTGCCAGCAGCCAAACTAGCGGCTATGAGGAGACCCAGTACTTC
CDR3 protein: CASSQTSGYEETQYF

J gene: TRBJ1-1
D gene: TRBD1
V gene: TRBV7-6
clone size: many
CDR3 DNA: TGTGCCAGCAGTTCGACAGGGGCCACTGAAGCTTTCTTT
CDR3 protein: CASSSTGATEAFF

J gene: TRBJ1-1
D gene: -
V gene: TRBV4-1
clone size: -
CDR3 DNA: TGCGCCAGCAGCCCACAGGGAACCGGTGAAGCTTTCTTT
CDR3 protein: CASSPQGTGEAFF

J gene: TRBJ2-7
D gene: TRBD1
V gene: TRBV4-1
clone size: -
CDR3 DNA: TGTGCCAGCAGCTACGGGCCTGACAGGGGGGGCTACGAGCAGTACTTC
CDR3 protein: CASSYGPDRGGYEQYF

J gene: TRBJ1-5
D gene: -
V gene: TRBV7-2
clone size: many
CDR3 DNA: TGTGCCAGCAGCTTAGAGCAGGGGCCCAATCAGCCCCAGCATTTT
CDR3 protein: CASSLEQGPNQPQHF

J gene: TRBJ1-5
D gene: TRBD1
V gene: TRBV27
clone size: few
CDR3 DNA: TGTGCCAGCAGAAGGGGGCTAGGCAATCAGCCCCAGCATTTT
CDR3 protein: CASRRGLGNQPQHF

J gene: TRBJ2-1
D gene: TRBD2
V gene: TRBV7-6
clone size: few
CDR3 DNA: TGTGCCAGCAGCTTATCGGGACTAGCGGCGTACAATGAGCAGTTCTTC
CDR3 protein: CASSLSGLAAYNEQFF

J gene: TRBJ1-5
D gene: -
V gene: TRBV9
clone size: -
CDR3 DNA: TGTGCCAACAGCGTGGGGCGAAATCAGCCCCAGCATTTT
CDR3 protein: CANSVGRNQPQHF

J gene: TRBJ1-1
D gene: -
V gene: TRBV6-2/TRBV6-3
clone size: few
CDR3 DNA: TGTGCCAGCACCCCCGTGGAAGACAGTCTGAACACTGAAGCTTTCTTT
CDR3 protein: CASTPVEDSLNTEAFF

J gene: TRBJ2-7
D gene: -
V gene: TRBV6-1
clone size: -
CDR3 DNA: TGTGCCAGCAGTGAAGCTCGCAGGATTCCCTACGAGCAGTACTTC
CDR3 protein: CASSEARRIPYEQYF

J gene: TRBJ1-5
D gene: -
V gene: TRBV27
clone size: few
CDR3 DNA: TGTGCCAGCAGTTTATCCTCCTACTCGAGTCAGCCCCAGCATTTT
CDR3 protein: CASSLSSYSSQPQHF

J gene: TRBJ1-4
D gene: TRBD1
V gene: TRBV2
clone size: -
CDR3 DNA: TGTGCCAGCAGGGATTTTCTAATGACAGGGGGCGCATCTACTAATGAAAAACTGTTTTTT
CDR3 protein: CASRDFLMTGGASTNEKLFF

J gene: TRBJ2-1
D gene: TRBD2
V gene: TRBV7-3
clone size: many
CDR3 DNA: TGTGCCAGCAGCTCCCAGAAGCGGGGGAGCTCCTACAATGAGCAGTTCTTC
CDR3 protein: CASSSQKRGSSYNEQFF

J gene: TRBJ2-1
D gene: TRBD1
V gene: TRBV5-1
clone size: -
CDR3 DNA: TGCGCCAGCAGCCCCTACGGGGACAGAGATGTCAATGAGCAGTTCTTC
CDR3 protein: CASSPYGDRDVNEQFF